This entry features one TCR beta chain sequence. Original processing notes: Amplified reference gene primers provided the basis for estimating nucleated cell counts. The method was immunoSEQ multiplex PCR; TCRdb's version includes in-frame clones alone and lacks a portion of them. V and J calls and clone size come straight from that table; D and trimming were deduced from the DNA. The repertoire holds about 190,000 clones, with roughly 80% as singletons. This entry is derived from a study of blood T cell repertoires in COVID-19. For the study at large: In each case, the material was cDNA or gDNA derived from T cells, B-cell-depleted T cells, or PBMCs.

The receptor comes from a woman aged 25 to 39 with acute or convalescent COVID-19. Source material: peripheral blood.

The CDR3 sequence: CASAPGGYGYTF. CDR3 coding DNA: TGTGCCAGCGCCCCCGGGGGCTATGGCTACACCTTC. This rearrangement joins TRBV11-2 to TRBJ1-2; TRBD1 might be the D (5 bases). Germline V CDR1 and CDR2: SGHAT, FQNNGV. Trimming shortened V by 8 bases and J by 4 bases, and 11 bases separated the two germline ends. The CDR3 consists of 12 residues.